The present entry profiles one T cell receptor (beta chain) with its context. Its antigen is not known. This specimen belongs to a study of T cell responses to AZD1222 COVID-19 vaccine. The study, taken as a whole, reports: At baseline, just 5 or 6 AZD1222 recipients tested seropositive. Spike-specific TCR breadth and depth both grew after two AZD1222 doses.

The table came from immunoSEQ multiplex PCR; TCRdb's copy has only in-frame clones and leaves some out. The data show 75,000 to 95,000 clones, roughly 90% seen once. The CDR3 loop spans 14 amino acids. The ends lost 3 bases at V and 1 base at J; junction bases unmatched: 5. From germline, CDR1 is SQVTM and CDR2 ANQGSEA. The sequence was obtained from an adult in good health. The J gene is TRBJ1-1, the V gene TRBV29-1, with 7 bases matching TRBD1. This material consisted of peripheral blood, taken on day 0 of MenACWY control vaccination. CDR3 sequence: CSVDPGQRNTEAFF. CDR3 DNA: TGCAGCGTTGATCCGGGACAGCGGAACACTGAAGCTTTCTTT.